The TCR beta chain under discussion was sequenced for a study of CD8 T cells in Susac syndrome. Reverse transcription used roughly 0.5 to 1 ug RNA and random hexamers. TCRdb processed the immunoSEQ multiplex PCR reads anew with MiXCR; each CDR3 protein has one entry. Among approximately 270,000 distinct CDR3 sequences, just under 95% were seen once, and the ten largest hold around 0.07%. General study results and limits: The number of individuals included in the study's TCR sequencing and HLA analysis was acknowledged as relatively small.

This clonotype was detected once. Its antigen is unknown. The CDR3 is made up of 15 amino acids. Germline CDR1 SGHAT, CDR2 FQNNGV. Trimming took off 1 base at V and 2 bases at J, with 11 bases between the two ends. The sequenced target, TCR beta, came from blood CD8+ and CD4+ T cells. TEMRA cells were enriched by FACS, and CD4+ and CD8+ T cells were negatively isolated. Sequencing input: CD4+ T cells from PBMCs. This TCR derives from a human donor with multiple sclerosis. The rearrangement uses TRBV11-2 and TRBJ2-5, with a tentative D call TRBD1 (6 bases). The CDR3 sequence is CASSLGGQRQETQYF. CDR3 nucleotides: TGTGCCAGCAGCTTAGGCGGACAGAGACAAGAGACCCAGTACTTC.